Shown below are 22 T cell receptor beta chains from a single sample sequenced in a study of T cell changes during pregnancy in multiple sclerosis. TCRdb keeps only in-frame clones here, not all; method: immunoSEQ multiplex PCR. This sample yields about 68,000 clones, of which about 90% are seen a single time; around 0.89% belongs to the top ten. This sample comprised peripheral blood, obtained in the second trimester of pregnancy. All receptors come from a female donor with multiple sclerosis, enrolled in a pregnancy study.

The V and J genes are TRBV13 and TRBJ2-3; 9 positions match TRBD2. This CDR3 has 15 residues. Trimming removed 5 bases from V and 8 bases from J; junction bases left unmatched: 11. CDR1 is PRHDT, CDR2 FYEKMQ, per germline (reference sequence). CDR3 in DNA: TGTGCCAGCAGCCCCCCCCGCGGGGGGGAAGCTACGCAGTATTTT. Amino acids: CASSPPRGGEATQYF.

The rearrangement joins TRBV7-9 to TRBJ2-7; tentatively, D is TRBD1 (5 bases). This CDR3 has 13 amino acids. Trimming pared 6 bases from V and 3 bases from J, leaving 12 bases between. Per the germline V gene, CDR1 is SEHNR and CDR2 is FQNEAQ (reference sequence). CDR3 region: CASSFQGYYEQYF. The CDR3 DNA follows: TGTGCCAGCAGTTTTCAGGGTTACTACGAGCAGTACTTC.

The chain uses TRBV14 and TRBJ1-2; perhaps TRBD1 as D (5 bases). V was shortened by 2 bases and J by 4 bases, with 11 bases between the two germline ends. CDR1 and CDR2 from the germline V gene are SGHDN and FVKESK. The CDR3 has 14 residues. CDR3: CASSQQGLGYGYTF. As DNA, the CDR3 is TGTGCCAGCAGCCAACAGGGATTGGGCTATGGCTACACCTTC. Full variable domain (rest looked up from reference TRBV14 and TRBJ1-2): EAGVTQFPSHSVIEKGQTVTLRCDPISGHDNLYWYRRVMGKEIKFLLHFVKESKQDESGMPNNRFLAERTGGTYSTLKVQPAELEDSGVYFCASSQQGLGYGYTFGSGTRLTVV.

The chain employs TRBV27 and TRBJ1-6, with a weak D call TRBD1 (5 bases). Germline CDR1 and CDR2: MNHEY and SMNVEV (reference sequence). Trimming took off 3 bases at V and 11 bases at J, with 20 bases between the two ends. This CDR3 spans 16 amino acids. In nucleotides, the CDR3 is TGTGCCAGCAGTTTGACCTCGGTGACAGTTACTCCACCCCTCCACTTT. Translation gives CASSLTSVTVTPPLHF.

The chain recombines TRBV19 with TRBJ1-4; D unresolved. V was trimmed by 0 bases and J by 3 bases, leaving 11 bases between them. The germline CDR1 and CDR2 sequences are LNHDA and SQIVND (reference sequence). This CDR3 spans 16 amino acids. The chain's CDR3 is CASSIDPRYANEKLFF. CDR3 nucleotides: TGTGCCAGTAGTATAGATCCCCGGTACGCTAATGAAAAACTGTTTTTT.

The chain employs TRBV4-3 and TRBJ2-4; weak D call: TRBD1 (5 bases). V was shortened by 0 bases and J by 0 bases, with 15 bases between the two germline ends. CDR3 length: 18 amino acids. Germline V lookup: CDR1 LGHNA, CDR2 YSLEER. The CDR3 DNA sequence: TGCGCCAGCAGCCAAGATAGTCGACAGATCCTAGCCAAAAACATTCAGTACTTC. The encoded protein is CASSQDSRQILAKNIQYF.

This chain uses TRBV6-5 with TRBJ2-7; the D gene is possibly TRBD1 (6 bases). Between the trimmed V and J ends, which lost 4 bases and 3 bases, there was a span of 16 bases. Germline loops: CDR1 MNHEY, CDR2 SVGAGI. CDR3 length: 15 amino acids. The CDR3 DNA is TGTGCCAGCAGTTCCTCAGGGGCTCTCCGCTACGAGCAGTACTTC. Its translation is CASSSSGALRYEQYF.

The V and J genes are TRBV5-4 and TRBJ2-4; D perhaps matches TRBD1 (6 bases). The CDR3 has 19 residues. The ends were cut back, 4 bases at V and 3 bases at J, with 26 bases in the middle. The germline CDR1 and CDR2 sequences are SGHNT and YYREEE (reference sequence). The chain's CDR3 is CASSVEPLGWGPGKNIQYF. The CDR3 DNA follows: TGTGCCAGCAGCGTGGAGCCATTGGGTTGGGGGCCGGGCAAAAACATTCAGTACTTC.

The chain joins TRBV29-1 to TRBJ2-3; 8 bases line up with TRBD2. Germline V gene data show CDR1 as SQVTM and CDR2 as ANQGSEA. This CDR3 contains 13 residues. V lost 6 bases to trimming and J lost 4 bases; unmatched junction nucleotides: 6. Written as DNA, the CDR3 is TGCAGCGTCGGACAGCGGGGGCCAGATACGCAGTATTTT. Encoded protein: CSVGQRGPDTQYF.

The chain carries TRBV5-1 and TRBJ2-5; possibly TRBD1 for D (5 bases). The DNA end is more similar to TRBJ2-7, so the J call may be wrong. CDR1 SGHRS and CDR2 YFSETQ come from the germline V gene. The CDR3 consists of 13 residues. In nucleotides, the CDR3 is TGCGCCAGCAGGGGTCAGGGTTACTACGAGCAGTACTTC. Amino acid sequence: CASRGQGYYEQYF.

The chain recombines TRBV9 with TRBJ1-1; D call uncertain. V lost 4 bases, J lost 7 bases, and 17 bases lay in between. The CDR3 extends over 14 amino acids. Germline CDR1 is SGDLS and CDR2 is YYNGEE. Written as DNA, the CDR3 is TGTGCCAGCAGCATCTCTCTAACCCAAAATGAAGCTTTCTTT. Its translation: CASSISLTQNEAFF.

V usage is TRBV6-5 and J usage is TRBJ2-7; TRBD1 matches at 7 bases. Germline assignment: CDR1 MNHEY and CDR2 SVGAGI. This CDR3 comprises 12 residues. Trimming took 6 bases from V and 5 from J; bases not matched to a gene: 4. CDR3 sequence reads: CASSLDRNEQYF. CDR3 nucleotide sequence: TGTGCCAGCAGCTTGGACAGGAACGAGCAGTACTTC.

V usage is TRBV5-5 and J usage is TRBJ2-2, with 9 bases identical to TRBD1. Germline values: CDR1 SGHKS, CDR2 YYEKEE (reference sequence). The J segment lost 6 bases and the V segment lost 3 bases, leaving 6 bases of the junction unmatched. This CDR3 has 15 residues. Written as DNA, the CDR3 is TGTGCCAGCAGCTCGGGACAGGGAGGGGCCGGGGAGCTGTTTTTT. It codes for CASSSGQGGAGELFF.

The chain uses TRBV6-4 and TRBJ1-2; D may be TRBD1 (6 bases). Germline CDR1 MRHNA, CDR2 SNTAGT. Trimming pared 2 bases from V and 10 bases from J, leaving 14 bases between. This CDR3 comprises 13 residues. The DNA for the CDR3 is TGTGCCAGCAGTGACGCACCGACAGGATTCTACACCTTC. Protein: CASSDAPTGFYTF.

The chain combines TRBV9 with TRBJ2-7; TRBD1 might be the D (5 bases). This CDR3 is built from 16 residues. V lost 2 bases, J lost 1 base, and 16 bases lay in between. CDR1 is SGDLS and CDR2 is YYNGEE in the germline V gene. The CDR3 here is CASSVSWWGNSYEQYF. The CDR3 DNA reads TGTGCCAGCAGCGTTTCTTGGTGGGGCAATTCCTACGAGCAGTACTTC.

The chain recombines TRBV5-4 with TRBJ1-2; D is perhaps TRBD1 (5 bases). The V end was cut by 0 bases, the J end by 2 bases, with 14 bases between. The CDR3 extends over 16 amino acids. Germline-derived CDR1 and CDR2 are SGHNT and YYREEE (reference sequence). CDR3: CASSLVRGTPNYGYTF. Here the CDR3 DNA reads TGTGCCAGCAGCTTGGTACGGGGGACCCCCAACTATGGCTACACCTTC.

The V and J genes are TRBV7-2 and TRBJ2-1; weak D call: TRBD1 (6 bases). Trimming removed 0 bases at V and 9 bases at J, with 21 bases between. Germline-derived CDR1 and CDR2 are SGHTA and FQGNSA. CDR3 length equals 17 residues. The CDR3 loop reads CASSLALGTNTEGEQFF. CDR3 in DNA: TGTGCCAGCAGCTTAGCGCTGGGGACAAACACCGAGGGTGAGCAGTTCTTC.

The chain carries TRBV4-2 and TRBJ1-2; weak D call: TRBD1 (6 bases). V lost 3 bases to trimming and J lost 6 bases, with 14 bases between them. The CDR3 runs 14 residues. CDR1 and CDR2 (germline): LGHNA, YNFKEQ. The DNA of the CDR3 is TGTGCCAGCAGCCAGGCCGGGCAGGGGCATGGCTACACCTTC. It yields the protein CASSQAGQGHGYTF.

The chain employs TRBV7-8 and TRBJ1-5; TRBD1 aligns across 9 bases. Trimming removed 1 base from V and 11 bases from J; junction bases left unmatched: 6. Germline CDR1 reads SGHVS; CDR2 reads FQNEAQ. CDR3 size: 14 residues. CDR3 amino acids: CASSLGTGVGAQHF. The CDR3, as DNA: TGTGCCAGCAGCTTAGGGACAGGGGTCGGGGCCCAGCATTTT.

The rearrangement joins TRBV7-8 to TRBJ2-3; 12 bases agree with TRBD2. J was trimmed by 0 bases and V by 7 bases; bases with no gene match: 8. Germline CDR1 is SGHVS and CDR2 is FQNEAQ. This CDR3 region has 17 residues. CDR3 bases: TGTGCCAGCACCCCTAGCGGGGGGGGACTTAGCACAGATACGCAGTATTTT. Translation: CASTPSGGGLSTDTQYF.

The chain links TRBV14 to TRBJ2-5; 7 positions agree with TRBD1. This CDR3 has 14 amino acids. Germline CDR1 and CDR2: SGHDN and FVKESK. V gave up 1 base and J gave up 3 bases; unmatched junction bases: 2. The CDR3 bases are TGTGCCAGCAGCCAAGGGGGGACAGAAGAGACCCAGTACTTC. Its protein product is CASSQGGTEETQYF.

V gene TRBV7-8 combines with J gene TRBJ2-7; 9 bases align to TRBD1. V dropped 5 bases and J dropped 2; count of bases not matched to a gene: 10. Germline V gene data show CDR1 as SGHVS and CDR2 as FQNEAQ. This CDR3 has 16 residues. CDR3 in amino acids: CASSPIAGQGTYEQYF. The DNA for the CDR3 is TGTGCCAGCAGCCCAATCGCAGGACAGGGGACCTACGAGCAGTACTTC.